Listed here is a single T cell receptor delta chain. The mismatch at residue 12 between this DNA's translation and the TCRdb protein of a much larger clone likely reflects a read error; the protein shown is translated from the DNA. The source of the sample is a study of gamma-delta chains in newborns, infants, children. Study context: Innate gammadelta T cells reportedly expand polyclonally right after birth, driven by microbial exposure, per the title.

The V gene's germline CDR1 is GEAIGNYY and CDR2 EKD. The CDR3 consists of 17 residues. TCRdb reapplied CATT to the reads. The table lists fewer than 4,500 delta-chain clones, roughly 1.4% of them singletons, with 22% in the top ten. The genes are TRDV2 and TRDJ3, with 9 bases fitting TRDD3. This clonotype was sampled from a child who was a newborn, infant or young child, either healthy, febrile or measles-vaccinated (not recorded which). Sequenced material: blood. CDR3 amino acids: CACDLLGDPWDARQMFF. The CDR3 nucleotides read TGTGCCTGTGACCTACTGGGGGACCCCTGGGACGCCCGACAGATGTTTTTC.